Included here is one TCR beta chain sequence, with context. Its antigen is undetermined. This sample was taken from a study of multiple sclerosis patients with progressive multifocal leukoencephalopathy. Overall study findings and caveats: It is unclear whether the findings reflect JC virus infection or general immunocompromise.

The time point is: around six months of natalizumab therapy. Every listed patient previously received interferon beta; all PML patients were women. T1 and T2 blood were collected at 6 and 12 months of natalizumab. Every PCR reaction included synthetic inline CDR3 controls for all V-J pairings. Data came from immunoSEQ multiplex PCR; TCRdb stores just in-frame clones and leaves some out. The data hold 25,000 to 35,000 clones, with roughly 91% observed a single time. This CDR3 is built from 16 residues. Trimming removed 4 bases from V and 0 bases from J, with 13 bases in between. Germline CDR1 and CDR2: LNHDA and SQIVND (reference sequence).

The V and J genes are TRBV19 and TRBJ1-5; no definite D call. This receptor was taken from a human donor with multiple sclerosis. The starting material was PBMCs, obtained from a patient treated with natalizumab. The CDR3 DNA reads TGTGCCAGTAGTACATCCTCCCTCGATAGCAATCAGCCCCAGCATTTT. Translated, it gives CASSTSSLDSNQPQHF.